This TCR beta chain was captured by sequencing in a study of beta chain features in type 1 diabetes. Purity exceeded 98% in all sorted populations. Study conclusions and caveats: A possible short-template PCR bias applies equally to patients and controls.

The sequenced template was cDNA made from the entire isolated RNA. Sequencing used immunoSEQ multiplex PCR; TCRdb keeps in-frame clones, though not all of them. The sample holds about 130,000 clones, around a tenth seen once. V gave up 2 bases and J gave up 5 bases; unmatched junction bases: 2. Germline lookup yields CDR1 SGHVS and CDR2 FQNEAQ. CDR3 length: 15 residues. This clone was observed a handful of times. Its antigen is unknown. The chain has TRBV7-8 and TRBJ1-6, with 8 bases aligning to TRBD1. The sequencing sample was made of central memory CD4+ T cells from blood. The receptor was derived from a man aged 18 to 29 in good health. The CDR3 is CASSLRTGNNSPLHF. The CDR3 DNA follows: TGTGCCAGCAGCTTACGGACAGGGAATAATTCACCCCTCCACTTT. Drawing the rest from reference TRBV7-8 and TRBJ1-6, the complete variable domain is GAGVSQSPRYKVAKRGQDVALRCDPISGHVSLFWYQQALGQGPEFLTYFQNEAQLDKSGLPSDRFFAERPEGSVSTLKIQRTQQEDSAVYLCASSLRTGNNSPLHFGNGTRLTVT.